The sample holds one count of the clone carrying this T cell receptor beta chain. TCRdb used MiXCR to reprocess the RT-PCR reads, holding one entry per CDR3 protein. Among some 200,000 distinct CDR3 sequences listed, approximately 12% were seen once. This sample is drawn from a study of response to subunit inactivated influenza vaccine. V dropped 6 bases and J dropped 4 bases, with 16 bases sitting between them. This CDR3 has 15 amino acids. The sample was also linked to a second study, of T cells expressing NK-cell markers. That study reports: cDNA encoding TCR beta was synthesized via 5'RACE template switching incorporating UMIs.

The source was CD8+ T cells sorted from PBMCs, collected 12 days after vaccination. This chain uses TRBV12-3 or TRBV12-4 with TRBJ2-1; tentatively, D is TRBD2 (7 bases). The clonotype was recovered from a man aged 45 to 65 who received an inactivated influenza vaccine. The CDR3 sequence is CASRSGGPGYNEQFF. The DNA of the CDR3 is TGTGCCAGCAGGTCCGGGGGGCCGGGATACAATGAGCAGTTCTTC.